This T cell receptor (beta chain) was profiled in a study of blood T cell repertoires in COVID-19. The method was immunoSEQ multiplex PCR; TCRdb's version includes in-frame clones alone and lacks a portion of them. This table has roughly 380,000 clones, roughly nine tenths appearing once. Sequencing was performed on peripheral blood. The TCR originated in a woman aged 55 to 70 with COVID-19, enrolled during active disease.

The CDR3 loop reads CASSWDRPGGAFF. In DNA form, the CDR3 reads TGTGCCAGCAGTTGGGACAGGCCGGGAGGAGCTTTCTTT. The chain recombines TRBV12-3 or TRBV12-4 with TRBJ1-1; 8 positions match TRBD1. The junction had 8 bases not matched to a gene; V was cut back by 4 bases and J by 10 bases. The CDR3 spans 13 residues.